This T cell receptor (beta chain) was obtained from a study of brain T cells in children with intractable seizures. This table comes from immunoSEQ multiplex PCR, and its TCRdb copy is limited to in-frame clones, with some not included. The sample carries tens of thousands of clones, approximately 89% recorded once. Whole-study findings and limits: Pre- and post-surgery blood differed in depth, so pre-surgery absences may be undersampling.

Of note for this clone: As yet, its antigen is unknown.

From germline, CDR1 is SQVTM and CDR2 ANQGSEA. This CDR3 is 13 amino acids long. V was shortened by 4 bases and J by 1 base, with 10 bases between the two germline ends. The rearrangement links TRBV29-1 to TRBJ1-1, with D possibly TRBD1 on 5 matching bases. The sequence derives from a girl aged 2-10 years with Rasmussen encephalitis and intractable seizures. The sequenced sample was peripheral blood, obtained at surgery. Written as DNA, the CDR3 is TGCAGCGTTGTAAGGACAACGAACACTGAAGCTTTCTTT. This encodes CSVVRTTNTEAFF. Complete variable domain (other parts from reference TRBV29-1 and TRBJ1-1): SAVISQKPSRDICQRGTSLTIQCQVDSQVTMMFWYRQQPGQSLTLIATANQGSEATYESGFVIDKFPISRPNLTFSTLTVSNMSPEDSSIYLCSVVRTTNTEAFFGQGTRLTVV.